This T cell receptor (beta chain) derives from a study of CD8+ T cells in alopecia areata. Treatment reported: oral pan-JAK inhibitor, 5-10 mg twice daily. As for this clone: This specimen includes other DNA sequences encoding the same CDR3.

The sequencing template was cDNA reverse transcribed from extracted RNA. Generated by immunoSEQ multiplex PCR, the TCRdb table keeps only in-frame clones and is missing some. Here the sample spans 250,000 to 300,000 clones, 58% being singletons. This CDR3 has 12 amino acids. Germline V gene sequence: CDR1 SGHNT, CDR2 YYREEE (reference sequence). Trimming cost V 0 bases and J 2 bases, with 3 bases left between them. The sequencing here drew on CD4+ T cells sorted from blood, taken at week 24, from a patient treated with tofacitinib. The origin of this receptor is a human donor with alopecia areata. The V gene is TRBV5-4, the J gene TRBJ2-7; D unclear. CDR3 DNA sequence: TGTGCCAGCAGCTTGGACACCTACGAGCAGTACTTC. Amino acids: CASSLDTYEQYF.